This paragraph covers one T cell receptor beta chain sequence. This specimen comes from a study of OX40 agonist ivuxolimab in advanced cancers. As for the study in general: Three dose-escalation patients had partial responses: one with hepatocellular carcinoma and two with cutaneous melanoma.

The method was immunoSEQ multiplex PCR; TCRdb's version includes in-frame clones alone and lacks a portion of them. This sample has over 65,000 clones; over 75% occur once, and the top ten carry 5.5% to 6%. V shed 3 bases, J shed 5 bases, and the junction held 5 bases outside the gene matches. The CDR3 is made up of 15 amino acids. CDR1 SGHDT and CDR2 YYEEEE come from the germline V gene. The TCR originated in an adult with an advanced solid tumor such as melanoma, head and neck, liver or kidney cancer. Source: CD4+ or CD8+ T cells sorted from blood, taken in a trial of the OX40 agonist ivuxolimab. The chain recombines TRBV5-6 with TRBJ2-5, with 12 bases that match TRBD2. The CDR3 sequence: CASSSLAGGGETQYF. CDR3 bases: TGTGCCAGCAGCTCCCTAGCGGGAGGGGGGGAGACCCAGTACTTC.